These 26 T cell receptor beta chains were all obtained from the same sample, sequenced in a study of blood T cell repertoires in COVID-19. Clones were sequenced by immunoSEQ multiplex PCR, and TCRdb holds only the in-frame ones, with some missing. The profile shows around 280,000 clones, 85% of them singletons. Sequenced sample: peripheral blood. The receptors shown here come from a woman between 50 and 59 years old with active or convalescent COVID-19.

Only a few counts were recorded for this clone. This sequence joins TRBV9 and TRBJ1-3; TRBD1 matches at 7 bases. Germline lookup yields CDR1 SGDLS and CDR2 YYNGEE. This CDR3 is 15 amino acids long. The V and J ends lost 3 bases and 0 bases, in that order; junction bases with no gene match: 3. The DNA of the CDR3 is TGTGCCAGCAGCGCGGGACAGTACTCTGGAAACACCATATATTTT. This gives the protein CASSAGQYSGNTIYF. Using reference TRBV9 and TRBJ1-3 for the parts outside the CDR3, the full variable domain is DSGVTQTPKHLITATGQRVTLRCSPRSGDLSVYWYQQSLDQGLQFLIQYYNGEERAKGNILERFSAQQFPDLHSELNLSSLELGDSALYFCASSAGQYSGNTIYFGEGSWLTVV.

The chain couples TRBV7-2 to TRBJ2-5; 8 bases fit TRBD2. CDR3 length equals 17 residues. After removal of 5 bases from V and 1 base from J, the junction contained 12 bases not matched to a gene. Looked up from germline, CDR1 is SGHTA and CDR2 is FQGNSA. This chain's CDR3 is CASSLPRGASSQETQYF. In DNA form, the CDR3 reads TGTGCCAGCAGCCTCCCGCGGGGGGCCTCGAGCCAAGAGACCCAGTACTTC.

J is TRBJ1-5 and V is TRBV12-5; D might be TRBD1 (6 bases). Per the germline V gene, CDR1 is LGHNT and CDR2 is FRNRAP. V lost 4 bases, J lost 3 bases, and 22 bases lay in between. The CDR3 length is 18 residues. CDR3 coding DNA: TGTGCTAGTGGTTGGAGAACCGGGACACCAGGCCCCAATCAGCCCCAGCATTTT. Its translation: CASGWRTGTPGPNQPQHF.

CDR3 bases: TGTGCCAGCAGTTTTATATCGGGCAGGGTGGGCGAAAAACTGTTTTTT. It encodes CASSFISGRVGEKLFF. The rearrangement links TRBV27 to TRBJ1-4, with D maybe TRBD1 (5 bases). The CDR3 is 16 residues long. Germline CDR1 and CDR2: MNHEY and SMNVEV (reference sequence). Trimming shortened V by 3 bases and J by 8 bases, and 19 bases separated the two germline ends.

The chain couples TRBV3-1 (or the pseudogene TRBV3-2) to TRBJ1-6; the D is unclear. With 5 bases removed from V and 0 bases from J, the gap between germline ends came to 11 bases. Germline CDR1 LGHDT, CDR2 YNNKEL (reference sequence). The CDR3 is 16 amino acids. The CDR3 sequence is CASSTTPSSYNSPLHF. The CDR3 DNA reads as TGTGCCAGCAGCACTACCCCTAGCTCCTATAATTCACCCCTCCACTTT.

Note on this clone: It may be a read error: a sequence one base away is much more abundant. The chain carries TRBV5-1 and TRBJ2-7; 13 nucleotides line up with TRBD2. Germline CDR1 SGHRS, CDR2 YFSETQ. The CDR3 consists of 16 residues. The V segment lost 0 bases and the J segment 3 bases; nucleotides outside the gene matches: 3. The CDR3 nucleotides are TGCGCCAGCAGCTTGGGGGGGACTAGCGGGAACTACGAGCAGTACTTC. Translated, it gives CASSLGGTSGNYEQYF. The complete variable domain, with remaining parts taken from reference TRBV5-1 and TRBJ2-7, reads KAGVTQTPRYLIKTRGQQVTLSCSPISGHRSVSWYQQTPGQGLQFLFEYFSETQRNKGNFPGRFSGRQFSNSRSEMNVSTLELGDSALYLCASSLGGTSGNYEQYFGPGTRLTVT.

The chain links TRBV6-5 to TRBJ2-3; 13 nucleotides line up with TRBD2. Germline V gene sequence: CDR1 MNHEY, CDR2 SVGAGI. CDR3 length equals 15 residues. The J segment lost 2 bases and the V segment lost 6 bases, leaving 2 bases of the junction unmatched. CDR3 loop: CASRLAGGITDTQYF. The DNA for the CDR3 is TGTGCCAGCAGACTAGCGGGGGGGATCACAGATACGCAGTATTTT.

The chain uses TRBV3-1 (or the pseudogene TRBV3-2) and TRBJ2-4; D is ambiguous. This CDR3 contains 14 residues. Trimming removed 3 bases at V and 7 bases at J, with 13 bases between. Germline CDR1 is LGHDT and CDR2 is YNNKEL (reference sequence). In DNA form, the CDR3 reads TGTGCCAGCAGCCAGGGCCCAGTTTCGAACATTCAGTACTTC. It is translated as CASSQGPVSNIQYF.

This sequence joins TRBV4-2 and TRBJ1-3; 10 positions agree with TRBD1. CDR3 length equals 17 residues. The junction had 4 bases not matched to a gene; V was cut back by 0 bases and J by 2 bases. The germline CDR1 and CDR2 sequences are LGHNA and YNFKEQ. CDR3 residues: CASSQDETGGAGNTIYF. DNA for the CDR3: TGTGCCAGCAGCCAAGATGAGACAGGGGGCGCTGGAAACACCATATATTTT.

The chain links TRBV7-9 to TRBJ1-4, with 7 nucleotides matching TRBD1. CDR1 and CDR2 (germline): SEHNR, FQNEAQ (reference sequence). Trimming removed 3 bases from V and 4 bases from J; junction bases left unmatched: 5. The CDR3 is 15 residues long. CDR3 in amino acids: CASSFTTGSNEKLFF. CDR3 coding DNA: TGTGCCAGCAGCTTTACGACAGGGAGTAATGAAAAACTGTTTTTT.

Concerning this clone itself: Other DNA sequences within the sample encode an identical CDR3. The rearrangement links TRBV3-1 (or the pseudogene TRBV3-2) to TRBJ2-7; 12 bases map to TRBD2. Germline CDR1 LGHDT, CDR2 YNNKEL (reference sequence). After removal of 4 bases from V and 2 bases from J, the junction contained 0 bases not matched to a gene. The CDR3 loop spans 14 amino acids. CDR3 bases: TGTGCCAGCAGCCGACTAGCGGGGGCCTACGAGCAGTACTTC. This sequence encodes CASSRLAGAYEQYF.

This clone was recorded only once. The chain recombines TRBV3-1 (or the pseudogene TRBV3-2) with TRBJ1-2, with a possible D match to TRBD1 (5 bases). CDR1 is LGHDT, CDR2 YNNKEL, per germline (reference sequence). Trimming pared 4 bases from V and 4 bases from J, leaving 19 bases between. The CDR3 length is 16 residues. The CDR3 nucleotides read TGTGCCAGCAGCCCGAGACAGTCCCACCGCGCCTATGGCTACACCTTC. Encoded protein: CASSPRQSHRAYGYTF.

The V call is TRBV29-1, the J call TRBJ2-6; D call uncertain. CDR3 length: 13 amino acids. Between the trimmed V and J ends, which lost 4 bases and 0 bases, there was a span of 4 bases. Per the germline V gene, CDR1 is SQVTM and CDR2 is ANQGSEA. The CDR3 reads CSVAGSGANVLTF. DNA for the CDR3: TGCAGCGTTGCAGGCTCTGGGGCCAACGTCCTGACTTTC.

The rearrangement uses TRBV6-5 and TRBJ2-4; TRBD1 aligns across 9 bases. Germline V gene lookup returns CDR1 MNHEY and CDR2 SVGAGI. This CDR3 is 15 amino acids long. Trimming cost V 4 bases and J 8 bases; bases outside gene matches: 9. The DNA for the CDR3 is TGTGCCAGCAGTTTCCGCGGGGACAGGGAATACATTCAGTACTTC. Translated: CASSFRGDREYIQYF.

The chain recombines TRBV6-6 with TRBJ2-5; 7 nucleotides align to TRBD2. Germline lookup yields CDR1 MNHNY and CDR2 SVGAGI (reference sequence). Losses at the gene ends were 2 bases for V and 3 bases for J; bases not matched to a gene: 3. This CDR3 is 14 amino acids long. The CDR3 sequence is CASSYTSGKETQYF. CDR3 coding DNA: TGTGCCAGCAGTTACACGAGCGGGAAAGAGACCCAGTACTTC.

This chain joins TRBV6-5 and TRBJ1-6, with D unclear. Trimming left V 2 bases short and J 7 bases short, with 12 bases between. Germline CDR1 and CDR2: MNHEY and SVGAGI. The CDR3 consists of 15 residues. The CDR3, as DNA: TGTGCCAGCAGTTACATGAGGGTAGTAAATTCACCCCTCCACTTT. Its protein is CASSYMRVVNSPLHF.

This chain uses TRBV10-3 with TRBJ2-7; 12 positions agree with TRBD2. Germline lookup yields CDR1 ENHRY and CDR2 SYGVKD. The CDR3 is made up of 15 amino acids. The V gene end was trimmed by 6 bases and the J gene end by 3 bases; junction bases not matched to a gene: 6. This CDR3 reads CAISPGLAGIYEQYF. The CDR3 DNA reads TGTGCCATCAGCCCCGGACTAGCGGGAATCTACGAGCAGTACTTC.

V is TRBV6-2 or TRBV6-3 and J is TRBJ2-1; TRBD2 matches 12 bases. The CDR3 spans 16 residues. V lost 5 bases, J lost 4 bases, and 6 bases stayed unmatched. The germline V gene has CDR1 MNHEY and CDR2 SVGEGT. This CDR3 is CASSQRTSGRYNEQFF. CDR3 in DNA: TGTGCCAGCAGTCAAAGAACTAGCGGGAGGTACAATGAGCAGTTCTTC.

The CDR3 loop is CASSLTRNPDTQYF. CDR3 nucleotide sequence: TGCGCCAGCAGCTTGACGAGGAACCCAGATACGCAGTATTTT. The J gene is TRBJ2-3, the V gene TRBV5-1, with unresolved D. The V end lost 1 base, the J end lost 4 bases, and 10 bases lay between the germline ends. Germline CDR1 SGHRS, CDR2 YFSETQ. The CDR3 consists of 14 residues.

The chain couples TRBV5-1 to TRBJ2-7, with D possibly being TRBD2 (5 bases). Between the trimmed V and J ends, which lost 3 bases and 3 bases, there was a span of 13 bases. In germline, CDR1 is SGHRS, CDR2 YFSETQ. This CDR3 has 14 amino acids. This CDR3 is CASSWRSSGYEQYF. DNA of the CDR3: TGCGCCAGCAGCTGGAGATCGAGCGGCTACGAGCAGTACTTC.

On this clone: A read error is possible here, since a much larger clone lies one base away. The V call is TRBV6-4, the J call TRBJ1-1, with D unclear. Germline V gene sequence: CDR1 MRHNA, CDR2 SNTAGT. V was pared by 3 bases and J by 0 bases, with 5 bases between. The CDR3 consists of 13 residues. The CDR3 nucleotides read TGTGCCAGCAGTGAACAACTGAACACTGAAGCTTTCTTT. The encoded protein is CASSEQLNTEAFF.

This chain joins TRBV6-5 and TRBJ1-5, with TRBD1 identical over 7 bases. Per the germline V gene, CDR1 is MNHEY and CDR2 is SVGAGI. The CDR3 covers 14 residues. After removal of 5 bases from V and 2 bases from J, the junction contained 3 bases not matched to a gene. CDR3 nucleotides: TGTGCCAGCAGTAATCAGGGGGGCAATCAGCCCCAGCATTTT. Its protein product is CASSNQGGNQPQHF.

The V and J genes are TRBV28 and TRBJ2-7; 7 nucleotides match TRBD1. Trimming removed 4 bases from V and 4 bases from J; junction bases left unmatched: 13. The CDR3 covers 16 residues. The germline V gene encodes CDR1 MDHEN and CDR2 SYDVKM. The CDR3 DNA reads TGTGCCAGCAGTTCAACAGGGGTAGGCTCGGCTTACGAGCAGTACTTC. Protein sequence: CASSSTGVGSAYEQYF.

The chain links TRBV6-2 or TRBV6-3 to TRBJ1-5; 9 nucleotides line up with TRBD1. Germline V lookup: CDR1 MNHEY, CDR2 SVGEGT. Germline trimming cut 2 bases from V and 6 bases from J; bases unmatched to any gene: 2. The CDR3 is 14 residues long. Here the CDR3 DNA reads TGTGCCAGCAGTTACACAGGGGGCAGTCAGCCCCAGCATTTT. Protein product: CASSYTGGSQPQHF.

As for this clone: One end of the junction does not line up with germline, which may come from a read error. This chain's CDR3 is CANSPTRYTEAFF. CDR3 coding DNA: TGTGCCAACTCACCAACCAGATACACTGAAGCTTTCTTT. This sequence joins TRBV18 and TRBJ1-1, with D unclear. Germline lookup yields CDR1 KGHSH and CDR2 LQKENI. The CDR3 is 13 amino acids.

The J gene is TRBJ2-5, the V gene TRBV5-1; the match to TRBD2 covers 10 bases. Germline V gene sequence: CDR1 SGHRS, CDR2 YFSETQ. V lost 1 base to trimming and J lost 3 bases; unmatched junction nucleotides: 0. CDR3 size: 14 residues. CDR3: CASSLLAGEETQYF. CDR3 bases: TGCGCCAGCAGCTTGCTAGCGGGAGAAGAGACCCAGTACTTC.